The 6 T cell receptor beta chains below were found in one sample sequenced in a study of blood T cell repertoires in COVID-19. The data were produced by immunoSEQ multiplex PCR, yet TCRdb's version contains in-frame clones alone and is incomplete. Here the sample spans about 14,000 clones, more than 80% being singletons. Sequencing was performed on peripheral blood. These TCRs come from a man aged 50-60 years with active COVID-19.

This clone was seen a single time. This chain links TRBV7-8 with TRBJ1-6; TRBD1 matches at 7 bases. J lost 4 bases, V lost 2 bases, and 8 bases had no gene match. Germline-derived CDR1 and CDR2 are SGHVS and FQNEAQ. The CDR3 runs 17 residues. This CDR3 reads CASSLTGSGGYNSPLHF. CDR3 DNA: TGTGCCAGCAGCTTAACGGGCTCAGGGGGTTATAATTCACCCCTCCACTTT. Variable domain in full (rest from reference TRBV7-8 and TRBJ1-6): GAGVSQSPRYKVAKRGQDVALRCDPISGHVSLFWYQQALGQGPEFLTYFQNEAQLDKSGLPSDRFFAERPEGSVSTLKIQRTQQEDSAVYLCASSLTGSGGYNSPLHFGNGTRLTVT.

CDR3 DNA sequence: TGCGCCAGCAGCGTCGGGACTCCGAACACCGGGGAGCTGTTTTTT. Residues: CASSVGTPNTGELFF. The chain combines TRBV5-1 with TRBJ2-2, with D possibly matching TRBD2 (6 bases). V was cut by 4 bases and J by 0 bases, with 10 bases left in between. The CDR3 totals 15 residues. Germline V gene lookup returns CDR1 SGHRS and CDR2 YFSETQ.

The chain joins TRBV4-3 to TRBJ2-3, with a possible D match to TRBD1 (5 bases). The germline gives CDR1 LGHNA, CDR2 YSLEER. The germline V and J ends were trimmed by 0 bases and 2 bases, with 12 bases remaining between them. The length of the CDR3 is 16 residues. The CDR3 is CASSQDRAPDTDTQYF. CDR3 in DNA: TGCGCCAGCAGCCAAGACAGGGCCCCGGACACAGATACGCAGTATTTT.

This chain uses TRBV2 with TRBJ1-4; unclear D gene. Deletions cut 5 bases from V and 3 bases from J, with 13 bases between. The CDR3 covers 15 residues. The germline gives CDR1 SNHLY, CDR2 FYNNEI. CDR3 residues: CASSQYTVSNEKLFF. CDR3 coding DNA: TGTGCCAGCAGTCAATACACAGTTTCTAATGAAAAACTGTTTTTT.

The chain couples TRBV10-3 to TRBJ1-1; a weak D match, TRBD1 (5 bases). V was cut by 0 bases and J by 2 bases, with 13 bases left in between. This CDR3 has 16 residues. CDR1 and CDR2 (germline): ENHRY, SYGVKD. In nucleotides, the CDR3 is TGTGCCATCAGTGAGTCGAAACAGGCCTTTAACACTGAAGCTTTCTTT. This translates into CAISESKQAFNTEAFF.

The chain recombines TRBV4-3 with TRBJ2-2; TRBD2 matches at 11 bases. Germline V gene data show CDR1 as LGHNA and CDR2 as YSLEER. This CDR3 is 17 amino acids long. V shed 3 bases and J 1 base; nucleotides not matched to a gene: 4. CDR3: CASSHLAGGGNTGELFF. CDR3 nucleotides: TGCGCCAGCAGCCACTTAGCGGGAGGGGGGAACACCGGGGAGCTGTTTTTT.